Shown below are 32 T cell receptor beta chains from a single sample sequenced in a study of T cell responses to AZD1222 COVID-19 vaccine. Sequencing used immunoSEQ multiplex PCR; TCRdb keeps in-frame clones, though not all of them. The sample lists about 120,000 clones; just over 90% were seen once. Source: peripheral blood, taken on day 0 of AZD1222 vaccination. The receptors stem from an adult in good health.

This rearrangement joins TRBV30 to TRBJ2-7, with 7 nucleotides matching TRBD2. Germline V gives CDR1 GTSNPN, CDR2 SVGIG (reference sequence). The ends lost 3 bases at V and 3 bases at J; junction bases unmatched: 5. The CDR3 is 13 amino acids. CDR3 amino acids: CAWRAGLRYEQYF. CDR3 coding DNA: TGTGCCTGGAGGGCGGGACTACGCTACGAGCAGTACTTC. Full variable domain (outside the CDR3, taken from reference TRBV30 and TRBJ2-7): SQTIHQWPATLVQPVGSPLSLECTVEGTSNPNLYWYRQAAGRGLQLLFYSVGIGQISSEVPQNLSASRPQDRQFILSSKKLLLSDSGFYLCAWRAGLRYEQYFGPGTRLTVT.

This CDR3 reads CASSPLAVNTGELFF. As DNA, the CDR3 is TGTGCCAGCAGCCCCCTGGCGGTGAACACCGGGGAGCTGTTTTTT. The chain recombines TRBV7-8 with TRBJ2-2; D is uncertain. Germline V gives CDR1 SGHVS, CDR2 FQNEAQ. The V gene lost 5 bases and the J gene lost 1 base, with 11 bases spanning the gap. The CDR3 is 15 amino acids.

There are a few counts of this clone. The J gene is TRBJ2-2, the V gene TRBV6-2 or TRBV6-3, with D perhaps matching TRBD1 or TRBD2 (5 bases each). V lost 2 bases and J lost 5, with 9 bases in between. From germline, CDR1 is MNHEY and CDR2 SVGEGT. This CDR3 has 14 amino acids. CDR3 sequence (DNA): TGTGCCAGCAGTTACGGGACGGTGACCGGGGAGCTGTTTTTT. It translates to CASSYGTVTGELFF.

The J gene is TRBJ2-7, the V gene TRBV7-2; 7 bases are shared with TRBD2. This CDR3 comprises 14 residues. The germline V gene encodes CDR1 SGHTA and CDR2 FQGNSA. V lost 8 bases and J lost 0; bases outside the gene matches: 7. The CDR3 loop reads CASRRTGGSYEQYF. The CDR3 nucleotides read TGTGCCAGCCGCCGGACGGGGGGCTCCTACGAGCAGTACTTC.

This chain joins TRBV18 and TRBJ2-7, with a tentative D call TRBD2 (6 bases). There are 14 residues in the CDR3. V lost 3 bases, J lost 7 bases, and 16 bases lay in between. Germline-derived CDR1 and CDR2 are KGHSH and LQKENI. The CDR3 DNA sequence: TGTGCCAGCTCACCTCGGAGGGCAGAAGGGGAGCAGTACTTC. This encodes CASSPRRAEGEQYF.

V and J are TRBV30 and TRBJ1-5; possibly TRBD1 for D (5 bases). CDR1 is GTSNPN and CDR2 is SVGIG in the germline V gene (reference sequence). V lost 1 base, J lost 6 bases, and 10 bases lay in between. The length of the CDR3 is 13 residues. The CDR3 region has the DNA TGTGCCTGGAGTGGGCAGGGCCTTCAGCCCCAGCATTTT. Protein sequence: CAWSGQGLQPQHF.

This chain uses TRBV11-2 with TRBJ1-4; 8 nucleotides line up with TRBD1. Germline values: CDR1 SGHAT, CDR2 FQNNGV. The CDR3 consists of 14 residues. J gave up 7 bases and V 5 bases, and 6 bases lay outside the gene matches. CDR3: CASSLLTGAEKLFF. In DNA, the CDR3 is TGTGCCAGCAGCCTGTTGACAGGGGCTGAAAAACTGTTTTTT.

The chain carries TRBV7-3 and TRBJ1-3; D is undetermined. Between the trimmed V and J ends, which lost 0 bases and 0 bases, there was a span of 3 bases. CDR3 length equals 14 residues. Germline CDR1 reads SGHTA; CDR2 reads FQGTGA. DNA of the CDR3: TGTGCCAGCAGCTTAACAGGCTCTGGAAACACCATATATTTT. Protein sequence: CASSLTGSGNTIYF.

The chain couples TRBV24-1 to TRBJ2-1; D possibly corresponds to TRBD1 (5 bases). Trimming shortened V by 4 bases and J by 2 bases, and 14 bases separated the two germline ends. The length of the CDR3 is 16 residues. Germline V CDR1 and CDR2: KGHDR, SFDVKD. The CDR3 DNA reads TGTGCCACCAGTGACCCGGTAAGGGGCCCCTACAATGAGCAGTTCTTC. As protein: CATSDPVRGPYNEQFF.

The V and J genes are TRBV5-5 and TRBJ2-2, with 10 nucleotides matching TRBD1. V lost 3 bases and J lost 4; bases outside the gene matches: 6. CDR1 and CDR2 from the germline V gene are SGHKS and YYEKEE (reference sequence). The CDR3 loop spans 16 amino acids. The chain's CDR3 is CASSYGTGVTTGELFF. The CDR3, as DNA: TGTGCCAGCAGCTACGGGACAGGGGTTACCACCGGGGAGCTGTTTTTT.

The V call is TRBV7-9, the J call TRBJ1-4; 9 bases line up with TRBD1. CDR1 and CDR2 (germline): SEHNR, FQNEAQ (reference sequence). Trimming at V came to 1 base and at J to 9 bases, leaving 3 bases not matched to a gene. This CDR3 is 14 amino acids long. CDR3 region: CASSLEDRGKKLFF. In DNA form, the CDR3 reads TGTGCCAGCAGCTTAGAGGACAGGGGTAAAAAACTGTTTTTT.

V gene TRBV19 combines with J gene TRBJ2-4, with D uncertain. The V end lost 7 bases, the J end lost 0 bases, and 7 bases lay between the germline ends. Germline values: CDR1 LNHDA, CDR2 SQIVND (reference sequence). The length of the CDR3 is 13 residues. CDR3 in amino acids: CASIDLAKNIQYF. DNA of the CDR3: TGTGCCAGTATTGACCTAGCCAAAAACATTCAGTACTTC.

The sample holds one count of this clone. This sequence joins TRBV6-5 and TRBJ1-1; D unclear. There are 12 residues in the CDR3. Germline V lookup: CDR1 MNHEY, CDR2 SVGAGI. V lost 6 bases and J 4 bases, leaving 9 bases between the germline ends. The CDR3 protein is CASSGMGTEAFF. Here the CDR3 DNA reads TGTGCCAGCAGCGGCATGGGCACTGAAGCTTTCTTT.

V is TRBV28 and J is TRBJ1-2; D gene ambiguous. The CDR3 loop spans 11 amino acids. V was clipped by 10 bases and J by 8 bases, with 14 bases between them. Germline V lookup: CDR1 MDHEN, CDR2 SYDVKM. As DNA, the CDR3 is TGTGCCACCCAAAATCTGATCGGCTACACCTTC. This sequence encodes CATQNLIGYTF.

This clone was seen once. The CDR3 region has the DNA TGCAGTGCTACTAGGGATGAAAAACTGTTTTTT. Protein: CSATRDEKLFF. The chain uses TRBV20-1 and TRBJ1-4; D call uncertain. Deletions cut 4 bases from V and 6 bases from J, with 6 bases between. In germline, CDR1 is DFQATT, CDR2 SNEGSKA (reference sequence). This CDR3 region has 11 residues.

J is TRBJ2-5 and V is TRBV30, with D hard to call. There are 15 residues in the CDR3. From germline, CDR1 is GTSNPN and CDR2 SVGIG (reference sequence). V shed 0 bases and J shed 2 bases, with 13 bases lying between them. Here the CDR3 DNA reads TGTGCCTGGAGTGTACATCAGAGGAAGCAAGAGACCCAGTACTTC. This sequence encodes CAWSVHQRKQETQYF.

V gene TRBV5-8 combines with J gene TRBJ2-5, with 13 bases lining up with TRBD2. Trimming took 0 bases from V and 3 from J; bases not matched to a gene: 2. The V gene's germline CDR1 is SGHTS and CDR2 YDEGEE. The CDR3 is made up of 16 amino acids. CDR3 nucleotides: TGTGCCAGCAGCTTGGGACTAGCGGGGGGAGAAGAGACCCAGTACTTC. This codes for CASSLGLAGGEETQYF.

For the CDR3, the DNA is TGTGCCAGCAGCGGTGGGCTAGCGGGGCAGAATGAGCAGTTCTTC. Translated: CASSGGLAGQNEQFF. The chain has TRBV5-6 and TRBJ2-1; 9 bases are a match to TRBD2. The ends lost 4 bases at V and 7 bases at J; junction bases unmatched: 9. This CDR3 has 15 amino acids. Germline values: CDR1 SGHDT, CDR2 YYEEEE.

This clone was detected once. The chain combines TRBV28 with TRBJ2-7; a possible D gene is TRBD2 (7 bases). The CDR3 spans 14 residues. Trimming removed 2 bases from V and 3 bases from J, with 11 bases in between. Germline V gene lookup returns CDR1 MDHEN and CDR2 SYDVKM. CDR3: CASSLRGALYEQYF. CDR3 in DNA: TGTGCCAGCAGTTTACGGGGGGCCCTCTACGAGCAGTACTTC.

V and J are TRBV28 and TRBJ1-2; D ambiguous. With 8 bases removed from V and 4 bases from J, the gap between germline ends came to 20 bases. This CDR3 is built from 15 residues. The V gene's germline CDR1 is MDHEN and CDR2 SYDVKM. The CDR3 DNA is TGTGCCAGCCTTCCCTCGCGGGTTTGGGGCTATGGCTACACCTTC. Translation: CASLPSRVWGYGYTF.

J is TRBJ2-3 and V is TRBV10-3, with D tentatively TRBD1 (6 bases). CDR3 length: 15 residues. V was trimmed by 8 bases and J by 2 bases, leaving 17 bases between them. The germline CDR1 and CDR2 sequences are ENHRY and SYGVKD. The CDR3 spells CAIQNRDPFTDTQYF. The CDR3 DNA is TGTGCCATCCAAAACAGGGACCCTTTCACAGATACGCAGTATTTT.

This clone has only one observation. V is TRBV27 and J is TRBJ1-5; tentatively, D is TRBD1 (5 bases). The V gene lost 3 bases and the J gene lost 4 bases, with 10 bases spanning the gap. CDR3 length: 14 amino acids. The germline CDR1 and CDR2 sequences are MNHEY and SMNVEV (reference sequence). DNA of the CDR3: TGTGCCAGCAGTTTCCACGGGGGGAATCAGCCCCAGCATTTT. Its protein is CASSFHGGNQPQHF.

The genes are TRBV27 and TRBJ2-7; D might be TRBD1 or TRBD2, each matching 5 bases. The V gene's germline CDR1 is MNHEY and CDR2 SMNVEV (reference sequence). V lost 6 bases to trimming and J lost 5 bases, with 14 bases between them. The CDR3 is 13 residues long. The CDR3 is CASRRVGTHEQYF. The CDR3 DNA follows: TGTGCCAGCAGAAGAGTGGGGACCCACGAGCAGTACTTC.

The chain's CDR3 is CASSNPGGFGYEQYF. DNA of the CDR3: TGTGCCAGCAGTAACCCGGGAGGGTTCGGGTACGAGCAGTACTTC. V and J are TRBV6-5 and TRBJ2-7; TRBD2 matches 8 bases. The ends lost 5 bases at V and 4 bases at J; junction bases unmatched: 10. The germline V gene encodes CDR1 MNHEY and CDR2 SVGAGI. The CDR3 has 15 amino acids.

The chain recombines TRBV6-2 or TRBV6-3 with TRBJ2-7; 8 nucleotides match TRBD2. Germline V gives CDR1 MNHEY, CDR2 SVGEGT. Trimming took 5 bases from V and 2 from J; bases not matched to a gene: 5. The CDR3 contains 14 residues. The CDR3 spells CASSRSGATYEQYF. DNA for the CDR3: TGTGCCAGCAGTCGTAGCGGGGCCACCTACGAGCAGTACTTC.

The chain combines TRBV30 with TRBJ1-6, with 9 bases lining up with TRBD1. Losses at the gene ends were 2 bases for V and 9 bases for J; bases not matched to a gene: 2. In germline, CDR1 is GTSNPN, CDR2 SVGIG (reference sequence). This CDR3 region has 13 residues. CDR3 sequence (DNA): TGTGCCTGGAGTACAGGGGGCGGTTCACCCCTCCACTTT. Protein product: CAWSTGGGSPLHF.

This chain connects TRBV28 to TRBJ2-5; TRBD2 matches 11 bases. This CDR3 spans 16 amino acids. Germline CDR1 MDHEN, CDR2 SYDVKM. Losses at the gene ends were 5 bases for V and 1 base for J; bases not matched to a gene: 6. CDR3 nucleotides: TGTGCCAGCAGTGTACCGACTAGCGGGGCCCAAGAGACCCAGTACTTC. Protein: CASSVPTSGAQETQYF.

This chain uses TRBV28 with TRBJ2-7; a possible D gene is TRBD1 (5 bases). From germline, CDR1 is MDHEN and CDR2 SYDVKM. This CDR3 contains 11 residues. V was pared by 9 bases and J by 3 bases, with 9 bases between. The CDR3 loop is CASKGIYEQYF. The DNA for the CDR3 is TGTGCCAGTAAGGGGATCTACGAGCAGTACTTC.

The chain is built from TRBV6-5 and TRBJ1-4; D gene uncertain. V was cut by 7 bases and J by 7 bases, with 10 bases left in between. The CDR3 has 12 amino acids. CDR1 MNHEY and CDR2 SVGAGI come from the germline V gene. CDR3 nucleotides: TGTGCCAGCAATCATCGGGGTGAAAAACTGTTTTTT. Its protein is CASNHRGEKLFF.

This chain uses TRBV19 with TRBJ2-1, with TRBD2 identical over 7 bases. This CDR3 spans 14 amino acids. The V gene end was trimmed by 5 bases and the J gene end by 10 bases; junction bases not matched to a gene: 11. The germline V gene encodes CDR1 LNHDA and CDR2 SQIVND (reference sequence). CDR3 in DNA: TGTGCCAGTAGTTGGGGGGAGGGGCCCAGGGAGCAGTTCTTC. Its translation is CASSWGEGPREQFF.

The J gene is TRBJ1-2, the V gene TRBV12-3 or TRBV12-4; no clear D gene. Trimming took off 1 base at V and 6 bases at J, with 9 bases between the two ends. The CDR3 length is 13 residues. The CDR3 coding sequence is TGTGCCAGCAGTTTAGGAGGGTTGGATGGCTACACCTTC. It codes for CASSLGGLDGYTF.

In its sample, this clone was seen a few times. V usage is TRBV4-2 and J usage is TRBJ2-2; no firm D call. The V and J ends lost 0 bases and 4 bases respectively, with 9 bases between them. The CDR3 spans 15 residues. The germline gives CDR1 LGHNA, CDR2 YNFKEQ. The CDR3 DNA follows: TGTGCCAGCAGCCAAGACCCCGGCGGCACCGGGGAGCTGTTTTTT. Translation: CASSQDPGGTGELFF.